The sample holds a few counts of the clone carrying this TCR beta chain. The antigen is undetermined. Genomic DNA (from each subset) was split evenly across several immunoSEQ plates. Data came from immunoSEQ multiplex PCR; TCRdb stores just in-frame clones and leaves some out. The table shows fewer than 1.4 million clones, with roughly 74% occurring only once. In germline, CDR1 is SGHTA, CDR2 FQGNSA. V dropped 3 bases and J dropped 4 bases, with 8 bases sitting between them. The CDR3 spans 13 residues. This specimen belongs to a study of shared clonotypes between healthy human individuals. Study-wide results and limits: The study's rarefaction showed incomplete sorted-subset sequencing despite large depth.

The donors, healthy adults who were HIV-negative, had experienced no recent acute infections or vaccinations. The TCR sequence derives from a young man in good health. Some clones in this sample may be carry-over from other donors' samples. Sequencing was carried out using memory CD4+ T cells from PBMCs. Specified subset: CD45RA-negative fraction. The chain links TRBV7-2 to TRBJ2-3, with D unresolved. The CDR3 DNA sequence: TGTGCCAGCAGCTTTAAGTTAGCAGATACGCAGTATTTT. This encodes CASSFKLADTQYF.